The 6 T cell receptor beta chains below were found in one sample sequenced in a study of T cells in Graves' hyperthyroidism and ophthalmopathy. RNA transcripts yielded amplified TCR beta CDR3 regions. Primed by the HTBI set, a first-round RT-PCR was run on the TCR CDR3. TCRdb called the multiplex PCR reads again in MiXCR, with one record for every CDR3 protein. This table holds about 360,000 distinct CDR3 sequences, roughly 13% found once. Sequences were obtained from blood. These TCRs come from a woman aged 18-30 years with Graves' hyperthyroidism.

This clonotype appeared many times. This chain connects TRBV19 to TRBJ2-7; tentatively, D is TRBD2 (7 bases). The CDR3 spans 18 residues. V lost 3 bases and J 1 base, leaving 22 bases between the germline ends. CDR1 and CDR2 (germline): LNHDA, SQIVND (reference sequence). The CDR3 is CASSMFFSGGGRSYEQYF. The CDR3 DNA is TGTGCCAGTAGTATGTTCTTTTCCGGCGGGGGCCGATCCTACGAGCAGTACTTC.

This chain links TRBV25-1 with TRBJ2-7, with TRBD1 as a possible D gene (6 bases). Looked up from germline, CDR1 is MGHDK and CDR2 is SYGVNS. The CDR3 consists of 13 residues. Trimming removed 4 bases at V and 2 bases at J, with 9 bases between. For the CDR3, the DNA is TGTGCCAGCAGTGGAACAGGGCCCTACGAGCAGTACTTC. Translated: CASSGTGPYEQYF.

This clonotype showed up many times. This chain uses TRBV20-1 with TRBJ2-5, with 7 bases aligning to TRBD1. The CDR3 is 14 residues long. Germline CDR1 and CDR2: DFQATT and SNEGSKA (reference sequence). Losses at the gene ends were 6 bases for V and 7 bases for J; bases not matched to a gene: 14. The CDR3 spells CSAPGQVLRGTQYF. CDR3 in DNA: TGCAGTGCGCCCGGACAGGTCCTCCGGGGGACCCAGTACTTC.

This clonotype was picked up many times. The chain has TRBV12-3 or TRBV12-4 and TRBJ1-1; unclear D gene. The V gene lost 5 bases and the J gene lost 3 bases, with 7 bases spanning the gap. The CDR3 extends over 12 amino acids. The CDR3 nucleotides read TGTGCCAGCAGTCGGGAATACACTGAAGCTTTCTTT. It codes for CASSREYTEAFF.

This clonotype was picked up many times. V and J are TRBV6-1 and TRBJ2-7, with D hard to call. Trimming stripped 5 bases from V and 6 bases from J, with 14 bases between. The CDR3 has 13 amino acids. The germline V gene encodes CDR1 MNHNS and CDR2 SASEGT. CDR3 in DNA: TGTGCCAGCAGTCATCTACCCGGCGGCGAGCAGTACTTC. This gives the protein CASSHLPGGEQYF.

V and J are TRBV7-2 and TRBJ1-6, with 8 bases that match TRBD1. V was pared by 5 bases and J by 10 bases, with 7 bases of the junction left unmatched. This CDR3 region has 14 residues. Germline V gene lookup returns CDR1 SGHTA and CDR2 FQGNSA. The CDR3 sequence is CASSPRQGRSPLHF. The CDR3 DNA sequence: TGTGCCAGCAGCCCCCGACAGGGGAGATCACCCCTCCACTTT. The full variable domain, with the rest looked up from reference TRBV7-2 and TRBJ1-6, is GAGVSQSPSNKVTEKGKDVELRCDPISGHTALYWYRQSLGQGLEFLIYFQGNSAPDKSGLPSDRFSAERTGGSVSTLTIQRTQQEDSAVYLCASSPRQGRSPLHFGNGTRLTVT.